What follows are 13 T cell receptor beta chains derived from one specimen sequenced in a study of blood T cell repertoires in COVID-19. Produced via immunoSEQ multiplex PCR; TCRdb's table is partial and in-frame only. The sample carries over 250,000 clones, roughly 80% recorded once. Sample: peripheral blood. Source of these receptors: a woman aged 45-65 years who had recovered from COVID-19.

CDR3 amino acids: CASSPTGGYQPQHF. CDR3 in DNA: TGTGCCAGTAGTCCGACAGGGGGCTATCAGCCCCAGCATTTT. V gene TRBV19 combines with J gene TRBJ1-5; TRBD1 agrees at 10 bases. Per the germline V gene, CDR1 is LNHDA and CDR2 is SQIVND (reference sequence). The CDR3 totals 14 residues. J was trimmed by 5 bases and V by 5 bases; bases with no gene match: 3.

In its sample, this clone was seen a few times. The rearrangement joins TRBV18 to TRBJ2-1; TRBD2 matches 9 bases. The trim removed 0 bases at V and 4 bases at J, leaving 4 bases unmatched. Germline V gives CDR1 KGHSH, CDR2 LQKENI. CDR3 size: 16 residues. The chain's CDR3 is CASSPPSGGLYNEQFF. CDR3 sequence (DNA): TGTGCCAGCTCACCACCCAGCGGGGGGCTATACAATGAGCAGTTCTTC.

V usage is TRBV7-2 and J usage is TRBJ2-7, with D tentatively TRBD1 (7 bases). V lost 5 bases, J lost 5 bases, and 19 bases lay in between. Germline loops: CDR1 SGHTA, CDR2 FQGNSA. The CDR3 is made up of 15 amino acids. CDR3 region: CASSPSGGTADEQYF. CDR3 nucleotides: TGTGCCAGCAGCCCCTCCGGCGGGACAGCGGACGAGCAGTACTTC.

The chain combines TRBV7-2 with TRBJ2-7, with 9 nucleotides matching TRBD1. The CDR3 length is 15 residues. Germline V gene data show CDR1 as SGHTA and CDR2 as FQGNSA. The V and J ends lost 3 bases and 7 bases, in that order; junction bases with no gene match: 10. DNA of the CDR3: TGTGCCAGCAGCTTCTATCTTACAGGGGGCGAAGAGCAGTACTTC. The encoded protein is CASSFYLTGGEEQYF.

This chain links TRBV7-9 with TRBJ1-1; no reliable D call. V dropped 0 bases and J dropped 1 base, with 6 bases sitting between them. The germline V gene has CDR1 SEHNR and CDR2 FQNEAQ (reference sequence). The CDR3 is 14 residues long. For the CDR3, the DNA is TGTGCCAGCAGCTTAGCGGCAGGGAACACTGAAGCTTTCTTT. This gives the protein CASSLAAGNTEAFF.

This sequence joins TRBV2 and TRBJ1-6, with 9 nucleotides matching TRBD1. Germline V gene lookup returns CDR1 SNHLY and CDR2 FYNNEI. Trimming at V came to 4 bases and at J to 9 bases, leaving 10 bases not matched to a gene. The CDR3 runs 16 residues. Here the CDR3 reads CASSATGGIRGSPLHF. CDR3 nucleotide sequence: TGTGCCAGCAGTGCAACAGGGGGCATCCGGGGTTCACCCCTCCACTTT.

The genes are TRBV28 and TRBJ1-4; tentative D call: TRBD1 (6 bases). CDR3 length equals 14 residues. Trimming removed 11 bases at V and 6 bases at J, with 19 bases between. The germline gives CDR1 MDHEN, CDR2 SYDVKM. The CDR3 reads CAASWGRLDEKLFF. DNA of the CDR3: TGTGCCGCTAGCTGGGGGCGGTTAGATGAAAAACTGTTTTTT.

The rearrangement joins TRBV3-1 (or the pseudogene TRBV3-2) to TRBJ1-2; no reliable D call. The CDR3 contains 12 residues. Germline V gives CDR1 LGHDT, CDR2 YNNKEL (reference sequence). V dropped 3 bases and J dropped 8 bases, with 10 bases sitting between them. CDR3 loop: CASSQSGYGYTF. Written as DNA, the CDR3 is TGTGCCAGCAGCCAGTCGGGGTACGGCTACACCTTC.

The chain has TRBV7-8 and TRBJ2-7; 9 bases map to TRBD2. The trim removed 1 base at V and 4 bases at J, leaving 8 bases unmatched. This CDR3 spans 16 amino acids. CDR1 is SGHVS and CDR2 is FQNEAQ in the germline V gene. CDR3 DNA sequence: TGTGCCAGCAGCTTAGAGGGTGGTAGCGGGGGTTACGAGCAGTACTTC. The encoded protein is CASSLEGGSGGYEQYF.

The rearrangement joins TRBV9 to TRBJ2-1; TRBD2 agrees at 11 bases. From germline, CDR1 is SGDLS and CDR2 YYNGEE. V gave up 1 base and J gave up 0 bases; unmatched junction bases: 6. This CDR3 spans 18 amino acids. CDR3 residues: CASSVTTSGGSSYNEQFF. DNA for the CDR3: TGTGCCAGCAGCGTAACCACTAGCGGGGGTAGCTCCTACAATGAGCAGTTCTTC.

The gene calls are TRBV24-1 and TRBJ1-1, with 11 positions matching TRBD1. CDR3 size: 15 residues. Germline V gives CDR1 KGHDR, CDR2 SFDVKD. V shed 0 bases, J shed 7 bases, and the junction held 3 bases outside the gene matches. The CDR3 region has the DNA TGTGCCACCAGTGATTTGACGGACAGGGGGCATGAAGCTTTCTTT. Amino acid sequence: CATSDLTDRGHEAFF.

V and J are TRBV7-3 and TRBJ1-2, with D possibly TRBD1 on 5 matching bases. V gave up 5 bases and J gave up 2 bases, with 12 bases separating them. Germline CDR1 is SGHTA and CDR2 is FQGTGA. The length of the CDR3 is 14 residues. The CDR3 loop is CASSPGGVNYGYTF. The CDR3 bases are TGTGCCAGCAGCCCCGGGGGGGTCAACTATGGCTACACCTTC.

This rearrangement joins TRBV28 to TRBJ2-2; 7 bases are shared with TRBD2. CDR3 length equals 15 residues. CDR1 and CDR2 from the germline V gene are MDHEN and SYDVKM. V shed 2 bases, J shed 3 bases, and the junction held 3 bases outside the gene matches. The CDR3 sequence: CASSLSGAYTGELFF. DNA of the CDR3: TGTGCCAGCAGTTTAAGCGGGGCGTACACCGGGGAGCTGTTTTTT.